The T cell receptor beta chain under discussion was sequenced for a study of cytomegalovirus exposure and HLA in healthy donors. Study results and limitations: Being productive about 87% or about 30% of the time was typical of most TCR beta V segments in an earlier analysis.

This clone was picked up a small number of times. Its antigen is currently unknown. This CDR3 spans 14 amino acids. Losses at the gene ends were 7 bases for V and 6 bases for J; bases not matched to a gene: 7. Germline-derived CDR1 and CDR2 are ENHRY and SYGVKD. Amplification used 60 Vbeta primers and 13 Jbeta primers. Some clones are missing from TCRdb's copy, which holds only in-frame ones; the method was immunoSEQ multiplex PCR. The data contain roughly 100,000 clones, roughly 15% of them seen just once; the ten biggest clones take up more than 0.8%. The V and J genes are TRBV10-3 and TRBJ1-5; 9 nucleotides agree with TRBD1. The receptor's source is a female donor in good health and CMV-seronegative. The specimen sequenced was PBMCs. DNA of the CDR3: TGTGCCATCACCCCGGACAGGGGTAGTCAGCCCCAGCATTTT. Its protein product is CAITPDRGSQPQHF.